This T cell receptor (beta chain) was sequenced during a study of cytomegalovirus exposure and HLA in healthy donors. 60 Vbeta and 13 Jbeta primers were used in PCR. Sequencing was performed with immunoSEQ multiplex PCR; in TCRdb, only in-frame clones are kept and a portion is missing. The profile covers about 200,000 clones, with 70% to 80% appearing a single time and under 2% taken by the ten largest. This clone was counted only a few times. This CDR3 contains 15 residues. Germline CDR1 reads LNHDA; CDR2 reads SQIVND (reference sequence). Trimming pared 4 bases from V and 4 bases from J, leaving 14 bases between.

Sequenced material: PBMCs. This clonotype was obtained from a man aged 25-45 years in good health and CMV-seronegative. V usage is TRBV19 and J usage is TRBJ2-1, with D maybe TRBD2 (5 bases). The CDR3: CASSKTGIGYNEQFF. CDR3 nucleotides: TGTGCCAGTAGTAAGACCGGGATTGGGTACAATGAGCAGTTCTTC.